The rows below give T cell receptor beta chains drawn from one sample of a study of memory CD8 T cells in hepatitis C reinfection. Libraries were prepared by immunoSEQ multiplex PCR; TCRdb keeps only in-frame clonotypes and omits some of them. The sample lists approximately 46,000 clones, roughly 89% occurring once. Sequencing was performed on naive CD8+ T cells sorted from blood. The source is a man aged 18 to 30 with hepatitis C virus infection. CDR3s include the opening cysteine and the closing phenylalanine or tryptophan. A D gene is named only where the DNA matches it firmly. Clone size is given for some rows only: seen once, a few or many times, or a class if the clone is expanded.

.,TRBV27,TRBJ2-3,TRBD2,CASSSGLAGVNTDTQYF,TGTGCCAGCAGTTCGGGACTAGCGGGAGTGAACACAGATACGCAGTATTTT
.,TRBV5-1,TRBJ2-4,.,CASSFPQGGKAKNIQYF,TGCGCCAGCAGCTTCCCACAGGGGGGGAAAGCCAAAAACATTCAGTACTTC
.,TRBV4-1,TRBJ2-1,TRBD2,CASSQGGLLAANNEQFF,TGCGCCAGCAGCCAAGGCGGCTTACTAGCGGCTAACAATGAGCAGTTCTTC
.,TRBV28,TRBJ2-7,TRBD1,CASSSHGTGVSYEQYF,TGTGCCAGCAGTTCCCACGGGACAGGGGTTTCCTACGAGCAGTACTTC
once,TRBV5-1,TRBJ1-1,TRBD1,CASSLRGTALNTEAFF,TGCGCCAGCAGCTTACGTGGGACAGCTTTGAACACTGAAGCTTTCTTT
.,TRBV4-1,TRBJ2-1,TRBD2,CASSQLAGADEQFF,TGCGCCAGCAGCCAGCTAGCGGGAGCGGATGAGCAGTTCTTC
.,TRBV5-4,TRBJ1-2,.,CASRYEGDYGYTF,TGTGCCAGCCGTTACGAAGGGGACTATGGCTACACCTTC
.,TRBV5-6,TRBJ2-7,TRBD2,CASSYGTSGRVYEQYF,TGTGCCAGCAGCTACGGGACTAGCGGGAGGGTCTACGAGCAGTACTTC
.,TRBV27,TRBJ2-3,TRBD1,CASGLPGQGRTQYF,TGTGCCAGCGGTCTTCCGGGACAGGGTAGGACGCAGTATTTT
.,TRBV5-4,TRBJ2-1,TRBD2,CASSLGLAGGDEQFF,TGTGCCAGCAGCTTGGGTCTAGCGGGGGGGGATGAGCAGTTCTTC
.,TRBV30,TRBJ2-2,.,CAWSVQEPGELFF,TGTGCCTGGAGTGTACAGGAGCCTGGGGAGCTGTTTTTT
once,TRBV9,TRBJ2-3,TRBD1,CASSVWDRETDTQYF,TGTGCCAGCAGCGTGTGGGACAGGGAAACAGATACGCAGTATTTT
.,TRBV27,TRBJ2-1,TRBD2,CASSITSGSSYNEQFF,TGTGCCAGCAGTATTACTAGCGGGAGCTCCTACAATGAGCAGTTCTTC
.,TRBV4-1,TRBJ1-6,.,CASSRIPPGSPLHF,TGCGCCAGCAGCCGCATCCCTCCAGGTTCACCCCTCCACTTT
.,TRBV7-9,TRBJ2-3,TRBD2,CASSLASGGASDTQYF,TGTGCCAGCAGCTTAGCGAGCGGGGGGGCCTCAGATACGCAGTATTTT
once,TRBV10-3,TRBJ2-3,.,CAISSQKGLQGDTQYF,TGTGCCATCAGTTCTCAGAAGGGGCTACAGGGAGATACGCAGTATTTT
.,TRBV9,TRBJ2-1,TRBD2,CASSNSGGANEQFF,TGTGCCAGCAGCAATAGCGGGGGGGCCAATGAGCAGTTCTTC
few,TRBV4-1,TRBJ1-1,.,CASSQEVGGVTEAFF,TGCGCCAGCAGCCAAGAGGTCGGAGGAGTCACTGAAGCTTTCTTT
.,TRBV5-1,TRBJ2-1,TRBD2,CASSSWGSGQDNEQFF,TGCGCCAGCAGCTCTTGGGGTAGCGGGCAAGACAATGAGCAGTTCTTC
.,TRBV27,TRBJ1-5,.,CASSPGTSSNQPQHF,TGTGCCAGCAGCCCTGGGACATCGAGCAATCAGCCCCAGCATTTT
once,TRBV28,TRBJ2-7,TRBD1,CASSFKPALDRALEQYF,TGTGCCAGCAGTTTTAAGCCCGCGTTGGACAGGGCCCTGGAGCAGTACTTC
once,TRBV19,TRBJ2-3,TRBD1,CASSITGGNADTQYF,TGTGCCAGTAGTATAACAGGGGGCAACGCAGATACGCAGTATTTT
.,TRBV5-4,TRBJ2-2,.,CASSHRRIVIGELFF,TGTGCCAGCAGCCACAGGAGAATAGTAATCGGGGAGCTGTTTTTT
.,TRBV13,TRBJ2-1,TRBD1,CASSETGNNEQFF,TGTGCCAGCAGCGAGACAGGGAACAATGAGCAGTTCTTC
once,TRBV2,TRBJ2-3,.,CASSGPTTDTQYF,TGTGCCAGCAGTGGGCCAACCACAGATACGCAGTATTTT
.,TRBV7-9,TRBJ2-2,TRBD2,CASSFGTSGVGELFF,TGTGCCAGCAGCTTCGGGACTAGCGGCGTCGGGGAGCTGTTTTTT
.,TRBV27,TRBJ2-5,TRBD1,CASSASTGWAETQYF,TGTGCCAGCAGTGCCTCGACAGGGTGGGCAGAGACCCAGTACTTC
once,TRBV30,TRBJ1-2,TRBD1,CAWSARDRFYGYTF,TGTGCCTGGAGTGCCCGGGACAGGTTCTATGGCTACACCTTC
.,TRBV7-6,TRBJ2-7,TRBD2,CASSPGEGSSYEQYF,TGTGCCAGCAGCCCCGGGGAGGGGAGCTCCTACGAGCAGTACTTC
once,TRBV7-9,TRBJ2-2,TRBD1,CASSSGQGATGELFF,TGTGCCAGCAGCTCGGGACAGGGGGCAACCGGGGAGCTGTTTTTT
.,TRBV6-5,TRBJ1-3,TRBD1,CASRATGDGGNTIYF,TGTGCCAGCAGGGCCACAGGGGATGGAGGAAACACCATATATTTT
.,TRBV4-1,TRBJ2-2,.,CASSQGTAPHMNTGELFF,TGCGCCAGCAGCCAAGGGACAGCCCCACACATGAACACCGGGGAGCTGTTTTTT
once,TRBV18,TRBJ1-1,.,CASSPEADTEAFF,TGTGCCAGCTCACCGGAGGCAGATACTGAAGCTTTCTTT
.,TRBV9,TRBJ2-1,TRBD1,CASSTGDEQFF,TGTGCCAGCAGCACAGGGGATGAGCAGTTCTTC
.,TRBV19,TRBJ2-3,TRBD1,CASSMTGSTDTQYF,TGTGCCAGTAGTATGACAGGGAGCACAGATACGCAGTATTTT
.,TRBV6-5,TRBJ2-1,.,CASSYSSRPGNEQFF,TGTGCCAGCAGTTACTCTAGCCGCCCCGGGAATGAGCAGTTCTTC
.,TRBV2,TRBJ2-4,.,CASSPDRTEKLAKNIQYF,TGTGCCAGCAGTCCCGACAGGACAGAGAAACTAGCCAAAAACATTCAGTACTTC
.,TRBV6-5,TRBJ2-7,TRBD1,CATGQGNNEQYF,TGTGCCACGGGACAGGGGAACAACGAGCAGTACTTC
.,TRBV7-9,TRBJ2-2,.,CASSLSGRTRNTGELFF,TGTGCCAGCAGCTTGAGCGGGCGGACCAGGAACACCGGGGAGCTGTTTTTT
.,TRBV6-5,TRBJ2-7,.,CASRLTGTNEQYF,TGTGCCAGCAGGCTGACCGGGACAAACGAGCAGTACTTC
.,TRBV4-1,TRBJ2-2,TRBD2,CASSQEMASGSDNTGELFF,TGCGCCAGCAGCCAAGAAATGGCTAGCGGCTCAGATAACACCGGGGAGCTGTTTTTT
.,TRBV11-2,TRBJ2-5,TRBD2,CASSQWTSGRETQYF,TGTGCCAGCAGCCAATGGACTAGCGGGAGAGAGACCCAGTACTTC
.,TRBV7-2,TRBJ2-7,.,CASSLTGSSYEQYF,TGTGCCAGCAGCTTAACGGGGAGCTCCTACGAGCAGTACTTC
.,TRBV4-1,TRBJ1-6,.,CASSQVAFGESYNSPLHF,TGCGCCAGCAGCCAAGTGGCCTTCGGGGAATCCTATAATTCACCCCTCCACTTT
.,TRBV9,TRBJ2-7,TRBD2,CASSVEASGAYEQYF,TGTGCCAGCAGCGTAGAGGCTAGCGGGGCCTACGAGCAGTACTTC
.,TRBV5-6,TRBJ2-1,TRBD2,CASSLGLAGFYNEQFF,TGTGCCAGCAGCTTGGGACTAGCGGGGTTCTACAATGAGCAGTTCTTC
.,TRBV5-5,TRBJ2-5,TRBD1,CASSPGTGSQYF,TGTGCCAGCAGCCCCGGGACAGGTTCACAGTACTTC
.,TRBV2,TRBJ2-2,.,CASSDPDRNTGELFF,TGTGCCAGCAGTGATCCGGACAGGAACACCGGGGAGCTGTTTTTT
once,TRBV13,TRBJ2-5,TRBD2,CASSPRTSGIETQYF,TGTGCCAGCAGTCCGAGGACTAGCGGGATAGAGACCCAGTACTTC